Listed below are T cell receptor beta chains from one sample, sequenced in a study of glioma-infiltrating T cells after dendritic cell vaccination. Measured with immunoSEQ multiplex PCR; TCRdb has only the in-frame clones, and not every one. The sample has fewer than 75,000 clones, around 85% seen once; the top ten hold just under 9%. The sequenced sample was blood, obtained after dendritic cell vaccination. These TCRs come from a human donor with glioblastoma. Both conserved end residues are part of each CDR3. Each record gives: V gene, clone size, D gene, J gene, CDR3 protein, CDR3 DNA. The D gene is left open where the match is weak. Clone size is not always given. Where it is, it says once, few, many or a class for expanded clones.

TRBV6-1	few	TRBD1	TRBJ2-7	CASSGTSGTGFYEQYF	TGTGCCAGCAGTGGAACCTCGGGGACAGGGTTTTACGAGCAGTACTTC
TRBV4-3	.	.	TRBJ1-5	CASSQEAGVRDQPQHF	TGCGCCAGCAGCCAAGAAGCAGGTGTGAGAGATCAGCCCCAGCATTTT
TRBV9	.	.	TRBJ2-3	CASSVEVGGTDTQYF	TGTGCCAGCAGCGTAGAGGTCGGGGGCACAGATACGCAGTATTTT
TRBV10-3	many	.	TRBJ1-5	CAISDSAEVNQPQHF	TGTGCCATCAGTGACTCGGCAGAGGTAAATCAGCCCCAGCATTTT
TRBV25-1	.	TRBD1	TRBJ2-7	CASSYAGTGSAEQYF	TGTGCCAGCAGTTATGCCGGGACAGGGTCTGCCGAGCAGTACTTC
TRBV11-3	.	TRBD2	TRBJ2-3	CASSQLGGGTDTQYF	TGTGCCAGCAGCCAACTCGGGGGGGGCACAGATACGCAGTATTTT
TRBV30	.	.	TRBJ2-3	CAWNPDRISTDTQYF	TGTGCCTGGAACCCTGACAGGATTAGCACAGATACGCAGTATTTT
TRBV5-1	.	.	TRBJ2-5	CASTINGKEETQYF	TGCGCCAGCACTATTAACGGGAAGGAAGAGACCCAGTACTTC
TRBV4-1	.	.	TRBJ2-7	CASSQDRTAPHEQYF	TGCGCCAGCAGCCAAGATAGGACAGCCCCCCACGAGCAGTACTTC
TRBV9	.	.	TRBJ1-5	CASSVGVGDNQPQHF	TGTGCCAGCAGCGTAGGAGTAGGGGACAATCAGCCCCAGCATTTT
TRBV18	.	TRBD1	TRBJ2-7	CASSGQGLSSYEQYF	TGTGCCAGCTCTGGACAGGGATTGAGCTCCTACGAGCAGTACTTC
TRBV30	.	.	TRBJ1-4	CAWSGRVTDEKLFF	TGTGCCTGGAGTGGGCGGGTTACAGATGAAAAACTGTTTTTT
TRBV7-2	.	.	TRBJ2-5	CASSSTAIQETQYF	TGTGCCAGCAGCTCCACAGCTATTCAAGAGACCCAGTACTTC
TRBV6-6	.	.	TRBJ2-1	CASSWEGGNYNEQFF	TGTGCCAGCAGTTGGGAGGGGGGGAACTACAATGAGCAGTTCTTC
TRBV4-3	.	TRBD1	TRBJ1-2	CASSQGQGAGGYTF	TGCGCCAGCAGCCAGGGACAGGGGGCGGGCGGCTACACCTTC
TRBV6-6	.	.	TRBJ2-5	CASSYIGSLQETQYF	TGTGCCAGCAGTTACATCGGGTCTCTCCAAGAGACCCAGTACTTC
TRBV19	.	.	TRBJ2-5	CASSMATGEETQYF	TGTGCCAGTAGTATGGCGACAGGAGAAGAGACCCAGTACTTC
TRBV4-2	.	.	TRBJ1-1	CASSQPGTEREAFF	TGTGCCAGCAGCCAACCGGGAACTGAAAGGGAAGCTTTCTTT
TRBV7-9	.	TRBD1	TRBJ1-2	CASSLEGAWYYGYTF	TGTGCCAGCAGCTTAGAGGGGGCTTGGTACTATGGCTACACCTTC
TRBV6-5	.	TRBD1	TRBJ2-5	CASRTGAETQYF	TGTGCCAGCAGAACAGGGGCCGAGACCCAGTACTTC
TRBV4-3	.	.	TRBJ2-1	CASSQELSREQFF	TGCGCCAGCAGCCAAGAACTTAGCCGTGAGCAGTTCTTC
TRBV6-4	.	.	TRBJ2-3	CASSDSSLKPDTQYF	TGTGCCAGCAGTGACTCGAGTCTGAAACCAGATACGCAGTATTTT
TRBV21-1	.	.	TRBJ1-6	CASSHVGGGSRKEDSPLHF	.
TRBV15	.	.	TRBJ1-5	CATSRQGNSNQPQHF	TGTGCCACCAGCAGACAGGGGAATAGCAATCAGCCCCAGCATTTT
TRBV18	.	TRBD1	TRBJ1-5	CASSPDRGGEPQHF	TGTGCCAGCTCACCAGACAGGGGTGGGGAGCCCCAGCATTTT
TRBV13	.	.	TRBJ1-1	CASSLARTAFNTEAFF	TGTGCCAGCAGCTTAGCCCGGACAGCCTTCAACACTGAAGCTTTCTTT
TRBV4-2	.	TRBD1	TRBJ1-6	CASSHPRDRYNSPLHF	TGTGCCAGCAGCCACCCTCGGGACAGATATAATTCACCCCTCCACTTT
TRBV4-2	.	TRBD1	TRBJ1-1	CASSQQTGDSEAFF	TGTGCCAGCAGCCAACAGACAGGGGACTCTGAAGCTTTCTTT
TRBV7-8	.	.	TRBJ2-2	CASSFARNTGELFF	TGTGCCAGCAGCTTTGCCAGAAACACCGGGGAGCTGTTTTTT
TRBV21-1	.	.	TRBJ1-2	CASSPQGNYGYTF	TGTGCCAGCAGCCCACAGGGGAACTATGGCTACACCTTC
TRBV5-1	.	TRBD1	TRBJ2-6	CASSLMTGYLGGANVLTF	TGCGCCAGCAGCTTAATGACAGGGTATCTCGGTGGGGCCAACGTCCTGACTTTC
TRBV30	.	.	TRBJ2-4	CAWSVGAANIQYF	TGTGCCTGGAGTGTTGGGGCTGCAAACATTCAGTACTTC
TRBV7-2	once	.	TRBJ2-5	CASSLPTRSRETQYF	TGTGCCAGCAGCTTACCCACTAGAAGTAGGGAGACCCAGTACTTC
TRBV19	.	TRBD2	TRBJ2-7	CASSRTSGGDYEQYF	TGTGCCAGTAGTCGGACTAGCGGGGGGGATTACGAGCAGTACTTC
TRBV11-2	many	TRBD1	TRBJ2-7	CASRGTGGTYEQYF	TGTGCCAGCAGAGGGACAGGGGGGACCTACGAGCAGTACTTC
TRBV6-1	.	TRBD2	TRBJ2-3	CASSAGLAGRDTQYF	TGTGCCAGCAGTGCGGGACTAGCAGGGCGGGATACGCAGTATTTT
TRBV7-9	.	TRBD1	TRBJ1-4	CASSLTGVNEKLFF	TGTGCCAGCAGCCTGACAGGGGTAAATGAAAAACTGTTTTTT
TRBV6-1	.	TRBD1	TRBJ1-2	CASSDFGRGQLNYGYTF	TGTGCCAGCAGTGACTTTGGAAGGGGACAGCTTAACTATGGCTACACCTTC
TRBV4-3	.	.	TRBJ2-3	CASSQDYGGGPAPTDTQYF	TGCGCCAGCAGCCAAGATTATGGCGGGGGCCCTGCCCCCACAGATACGCAGTATTTT
TRBV5-6	.	TRBD1	TRBJ2-2	CASSRFPGTDAYTGELFF	TGTGCCAGCAGTCGGTTTCCCGGGACAGATGCTTACACCGGGGAGCTGTTTTTT
TRBV6-5	.	.	TRBJ1-5	CASRAGFLSNQPQHF	TGTGCCAGCAGAGCGGGTTTCCTTAGCAATCAGCCCCAGCATTTT
TRBV6-5	.	.	TRBJ1-6	CASSYSPERLGSPLHF	TGTGCCAGCAGTTACTCGCCGGAAAGACTAGGGTCACCCCTCCACTTT
TRBV7-2	once	TRBD2	TRBJ2-7	CASSLVGLAGGPREQYF	TGTGCCAGCAGCTTAGTGGGACTAGCGGGGGGGCCGCGCGAGCAGTACTTC
TRBV4-1	.	TRBD2	TRBJ2-1	CASSQEGVAGKNEQFF	TGCGCCAGCAGCCAAGAGGGAGTAGCGGGGAAAAATGAGCAGTTCTTC
TRBV7-9	.	.	TRBJ2-7	CASSPTGSNYEQYF	TGTGCCAGCAGCCCCACAGGTTCGAACTACGAGCAGTACTTC
TRBV7-3	.	.	TRBJ2-5	CASSDSRGGRETQYF	TGTGCCAGCAGCGATTCTCGTGGGGGCAGGGAGACCCAGTACTTC
TRBV4-2	few	TRBD1	TRBJ2-1	CASSPGQGRFF	TGTGCCAGCAGCCCGGGACAGGGGCGGTTCTTC
TRBV7-2	.	TRBD1	TRBJ2-7	CASSRTGTGTYEQYF	TGTGCCAGCAGCAGAACCGGGACAGGGACCTACGAGCAGTACTTC
TRBV19	.	TRBD1	TRBJ2-7	CASSPHRQGGDEQYF	TGTGCCAGTAGCCCTCACCGACAGGGTGGGGACGAGCAGTACTTC
TRBV6-6	.	.	TRBJ2-5	CASRTQETQYF	TGTGCCAGCAGAACTCAAGAGACCCAGTACTTC
TRBV6-1	.	TRBD1	TRBJ1-2	CASSDPPTGQFYGYTF	TGTGCCAGCAGTGATCCCCCCACGGGACAGTTTTATGGCTACACCTTC
TRBV9	.	.	TRBJ2-7	CASSGRDSTYEQYF	TGTGCCAGCAGCGGCCGGGACTCCACCTACGAGCAGTACTTC
TRBV30	.	.	TRBJ1-5	CAWSMQGNQPQHF	TGTGCCTGGAGTATGCAGGGCAATCAGCCCCAGCATTTT
TRBV30	.	.	TRBJ1-2	CAWSGGSNYGYTF	TGTGCCTGGAGTGGTGGCAGTAACTATGGCTACACCTTC